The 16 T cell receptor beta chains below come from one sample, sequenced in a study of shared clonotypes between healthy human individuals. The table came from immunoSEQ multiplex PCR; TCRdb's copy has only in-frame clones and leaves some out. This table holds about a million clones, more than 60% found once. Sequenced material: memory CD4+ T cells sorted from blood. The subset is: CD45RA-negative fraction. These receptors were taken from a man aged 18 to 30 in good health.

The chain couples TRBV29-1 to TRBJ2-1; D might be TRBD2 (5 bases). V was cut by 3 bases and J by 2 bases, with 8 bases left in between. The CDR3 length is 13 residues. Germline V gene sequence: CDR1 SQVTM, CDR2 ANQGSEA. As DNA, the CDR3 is TGCAGCGTTGATCGGACTCCCTACAATGAGCAGTTCTTC. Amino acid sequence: CSVDRTPYNEQFF.

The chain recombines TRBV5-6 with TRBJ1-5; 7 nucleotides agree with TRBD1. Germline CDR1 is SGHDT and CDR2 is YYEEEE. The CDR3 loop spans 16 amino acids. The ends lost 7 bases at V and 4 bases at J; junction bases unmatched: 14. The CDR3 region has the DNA TGTGCCAGCGGAACGTGGACAGGCAAGGGGAATCAGCCCCAGCATTTT. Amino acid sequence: CASGTWTGKGNQPQHF.

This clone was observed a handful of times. The CDR3 nucleotides read TGTGCCAGCACGACAGGGATGCGAGCTGAAGCTTTCTTT. Translating it yields CASTTGMRAEAFF. The V gene is TRBV27, the J gene TRBJ1-1; 7 positions match TRBD1. Germline V gene data show CDR1 as MNHEY and CDR2 as SMNVEV (reference sequence). The CDR3 is 13 amino acids. V gave up 7 bases and J gave up 6 bases; unmatched junction bases: 8.

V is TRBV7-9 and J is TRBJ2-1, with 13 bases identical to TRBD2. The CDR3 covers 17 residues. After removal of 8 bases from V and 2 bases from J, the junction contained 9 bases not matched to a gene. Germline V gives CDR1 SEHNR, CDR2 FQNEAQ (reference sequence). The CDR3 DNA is TGTGCCAGCTACAGGACTAGCGGGGGCCCTACCTACAATGAGCAGTTCTTC. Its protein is CASYRTSGGPTYNEQFF.

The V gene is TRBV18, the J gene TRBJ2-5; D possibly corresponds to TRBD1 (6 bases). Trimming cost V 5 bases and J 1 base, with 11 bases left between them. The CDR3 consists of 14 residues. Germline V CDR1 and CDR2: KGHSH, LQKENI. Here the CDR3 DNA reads TGTGCCAGCTCAAACAGGGAATTCCAAGAGACCCAGTACTTC. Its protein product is CASSNREFQETQYF.

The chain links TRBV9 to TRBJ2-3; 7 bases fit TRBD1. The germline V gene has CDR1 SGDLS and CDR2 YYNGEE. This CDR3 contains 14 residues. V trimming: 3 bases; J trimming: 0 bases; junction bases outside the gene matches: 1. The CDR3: CASSADRSTDTQYF. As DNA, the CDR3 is TGTGCCAGCAGCGCGGACAGGAGCACAGATACGCAGTATTTT. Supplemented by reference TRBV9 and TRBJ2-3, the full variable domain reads DSGVTQTPKHLITATGQRVTLRCSPRSGDLSVYWYQQSLDQGLQFLIQYYNGEERAKGNILERFSAQQFPDLHSELNLSSLELGDSALYFCASSADRSTDTQYFGPGTRLTVL.

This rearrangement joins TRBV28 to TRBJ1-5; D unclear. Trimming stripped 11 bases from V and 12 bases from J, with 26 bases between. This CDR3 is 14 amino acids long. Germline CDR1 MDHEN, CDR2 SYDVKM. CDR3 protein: CAATSPATGSGQHF. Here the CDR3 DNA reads TGTGCCGCCACTTCCCCAGCTACTGGATCTGGCCAGCATTTT. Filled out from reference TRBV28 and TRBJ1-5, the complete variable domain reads DVKVTQSSRYLVKRTGEKVFLECVQDMDHENMFWYRQDPGLGLRLIYFSYDVKMKEKGDIPEGYSVSREKKERFSLILESASTNQTSMYLCAATSPATGSGQHFGDGTRLSIL.

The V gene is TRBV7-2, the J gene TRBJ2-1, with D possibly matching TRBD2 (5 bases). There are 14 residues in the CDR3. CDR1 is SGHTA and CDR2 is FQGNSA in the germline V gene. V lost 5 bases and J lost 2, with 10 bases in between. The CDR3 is CASSLGRAYNEQFF. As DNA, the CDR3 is TGTGCCAGCAGCCTTGGGCGGGCCTACAATGAGCAGTTCTTC.

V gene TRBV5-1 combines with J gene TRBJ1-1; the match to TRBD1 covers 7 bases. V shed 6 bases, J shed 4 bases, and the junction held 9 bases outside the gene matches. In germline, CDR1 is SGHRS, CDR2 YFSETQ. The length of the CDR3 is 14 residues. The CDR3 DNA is TGCGCCAGCACCCAGGAACAGGGGATCACTGAAGCTTTCTTT. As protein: CASTQEQGITEAFF.

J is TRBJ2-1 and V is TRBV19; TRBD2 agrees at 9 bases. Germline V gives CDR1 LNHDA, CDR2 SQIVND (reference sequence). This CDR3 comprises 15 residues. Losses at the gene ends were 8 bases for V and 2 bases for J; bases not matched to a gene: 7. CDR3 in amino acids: CASRGGRGTYNEQFF. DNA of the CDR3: TGTGCCAGTCGGGGCGGGAGGGGTACCTACAATGAGCAGTTCTTC.

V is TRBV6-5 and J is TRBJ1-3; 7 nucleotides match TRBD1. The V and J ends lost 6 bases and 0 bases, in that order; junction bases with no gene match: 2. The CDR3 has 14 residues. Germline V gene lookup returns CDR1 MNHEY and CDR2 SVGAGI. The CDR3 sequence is CASSRDSSGNTIYF. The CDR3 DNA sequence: TGTGCCAGCAGCCGGGACAGCTCTGGAAACACCATATATTTT.

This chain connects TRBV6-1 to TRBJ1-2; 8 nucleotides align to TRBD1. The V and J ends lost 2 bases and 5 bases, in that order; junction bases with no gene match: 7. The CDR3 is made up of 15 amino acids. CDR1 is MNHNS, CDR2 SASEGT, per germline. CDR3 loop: CASSELSGGLYGYTF. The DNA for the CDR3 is TGTGCCAGCAGTGAATTGTCAGGGGGCTTGTATGGCTACACCTTC.

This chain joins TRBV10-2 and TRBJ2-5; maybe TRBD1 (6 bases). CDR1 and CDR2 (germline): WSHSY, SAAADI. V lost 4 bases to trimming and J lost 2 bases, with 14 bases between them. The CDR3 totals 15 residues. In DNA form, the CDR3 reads TGCGCCAGCAGTGGCTGGACAGCCCTACAAGAGACCCAGTACTTC. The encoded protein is CASSGWTALQETQYF.

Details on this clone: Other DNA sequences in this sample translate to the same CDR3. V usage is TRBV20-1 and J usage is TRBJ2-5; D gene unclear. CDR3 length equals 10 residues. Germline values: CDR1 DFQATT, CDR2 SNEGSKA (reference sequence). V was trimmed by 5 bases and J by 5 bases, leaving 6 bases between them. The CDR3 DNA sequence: TGCAGTGCTCGAAGGGAGACCCAGTACTTC. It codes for CSARRETQYF.

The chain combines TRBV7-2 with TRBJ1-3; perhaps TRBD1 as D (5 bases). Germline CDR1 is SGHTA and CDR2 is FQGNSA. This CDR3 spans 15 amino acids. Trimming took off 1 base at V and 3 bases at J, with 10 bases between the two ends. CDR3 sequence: CASSLGQGGGNTIYF. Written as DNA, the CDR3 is TGTGCCAGCAGCTTAGGCCAGGGAGGTGGAAACACCATATATTTT. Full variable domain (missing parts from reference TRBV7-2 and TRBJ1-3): GAGVSQSPSNKVTEKGKDVELRCDPISGHTALYWYRQSLGQGLEFLIYFQGNSAPDKSGLPSDRFSAERTGGSVSTLTIQRTQQEDSAVYLCASSLGQGGGNTIYFGEGSWLTVV.

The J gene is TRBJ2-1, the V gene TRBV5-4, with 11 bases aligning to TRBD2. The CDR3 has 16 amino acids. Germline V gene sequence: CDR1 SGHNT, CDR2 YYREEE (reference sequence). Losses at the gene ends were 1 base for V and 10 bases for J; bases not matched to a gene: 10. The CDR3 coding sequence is TGTGCCAGCAGCTTGACTAGCGGGAGAACATCAGGGGAGCAGTTCTTC. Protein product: CASSLTSGRTSGEQFF.